One sample yielded the 28 T cell receptor beta chains listed below, sequenced in a study of blood T cell repertoires in COVID-19. TCRdb's copy holds only in-frame clones and misses some; the assay was immunoSEQ multiplex PCR. The data contain about 120,000 clones, around 85% of them singletons. The sequenced material came from peripheral blood. The receptors here all came from a man aged 45 to 65 with acute or convalescent COVID-19.

This clone turned up a few times. V gene TRBV29-1 combines with J gene TRBJ1-2; D is perhaps TRBD1 (6 bases). The V and J ends lost 2 bases and 8 bases respectively, with 9 bases between them. CDR1 and CDR2 (germline): SQVTM, ANQGSEA. This CDR3 is built from 11 residues. The CDR3 sequence is CSVEQGQGYTF. The CDR3 DNA is TGCAGCGTTGAACAGGGGCAAGGCTACACCTTC. Complete variable domain (other parts from reference TRBV29-1 and TRBJ1-2): SAVISQKPSRDICQRGTSLTIQCQVDSQVTMMFWYRQQPGQSLTLIATANQGSEATYESGFVIDKFPISRPNLTFSTLTVSNMSPEDSSIYLCSVEQGQGYTFGSGTRLTVV.

The CDR3 is CASSSQTGSNQPQHF. The CDR3 DNA is TGTGCCAGCAGCTCCCAGACCGGGAGCAATCAGCCCCAGCATTTT. The V gene is TRBV11-2, the J gene TRBJ1-5; the D is unclear. The CDR3 totals 15 residues. Trimming stripped 4 bases from V and 1 base from J, with 11 bases between. Germline V gives CDR1 SGHAT, CDR2 FQNNGV.

V is TRBV5-6 and J is TRBJ2-3, with 7 positions matching TRBD1. Germline CDR1 reads SGHDT; CDR2 reads YYEEEE. V gave up 0 bases and J gave up 1 base; unmatched junction bases: 2. The CDR3 sequence is 15 residues long. CDR3 in DNA: TGTGCCAGCAGCTTGGGCGACAGGGGCACAGATACGCAGTATTTT. This encodes CASSLGDRGTDTQYF.

This chain uses TRBV5-1 with TRBJ2-5; 8 bases fit TRBD1. V lost 1 base to trimming and J lost 5 bases; unmatched junction nucleotides: 7. Germline-derived CDR1 and CDR2 are SGHRS and YFSETQ. The CDR3 consists of 15 residues. The CDR3, as DNA: TGCGCCAGCAGCTTGACAGGGGGAGTAGGGGAGACCCAGTACTTC. The encoded protein is CASSLTGGVGETQYF.

The chain has TRBV5-6 and TRBJ2-2, with 7 bases aligning to TRBD1. The V and J ends lost 2 bases and 3 bases, in that order; junction bases with no gene match: 10. This CDR3 contains 17 residues. Per germline, CDR1 SGHDT and CDR2 YYEEEE. Here the CDR3 reads CASSLLLDRVDTGELFF. The CDR3 nucleotides are TGTGCCAGCAGCTTACTTCTCGACAGGGTGGACACCGGGGAGCTGTTTTTT.

This chain links TRBV3-1 (or the pseudogene TRBV3-2) with TRBJ1-1; maybe TRBD1 (6 bases). CDR3 length equals 13 residues. V was clipped by 5 bases and J by 7 bases, with 14 bases between them. CDR1 and CDR2 (germline): LGHDT, YNNKEL (reference sequence). The CDR3 loop is CASSWGPDGEAFF. CDR3 sequence (DNA): TGTGCCAGCAGCTGGGGGCCGGACGGTGAAGCTTTCTTT.

The V and J genes are TRBV24-1 and TRBJ2-5; 7 bases are shared with TRBD1. CDR1 is KGHDR and CDR2 is SFDVKD in the germline V gene. The CDR3 is made up of 17 amino acids. V shed 0 bases and J 4 bases; nucleotides not matched to a gene: 10. CDR3 sequence reads: CATSDLKPTGPRETQYF. In DNA, the CDR3 is TGTGCCACCAGTGATTTGAAGCCGACAGGGCCCCGAGAGACCCAGTACTTC.

This clone showed up just once. The chain employs TRBV27 and TRBJ1-1; D uncertain. CDR1 is MNHEY, CDR2 SMNVEV, per germline (reference sequence). The CDR3 spans 12 residues. The V and J ends lost 5 bases and 1 base respectively, with 5 bases between them. As DNA, the CDR3 is TGTGCCAGCAGTCGACAGAACACTGAAGCTTTCTTT. It codes for CASSRQNTEAFF.

This chain links TRBV19 with TRBJ1-5, with a possible D match to TRBD1 (6 bases). The ends were cut back, 0 bases at V and 1 base at J, with 19 bases in the middle. The CDR3 loop spans 19 amino acids. Germline V gives CDR1 LNHDA, CDR2 SQIVND (reference sequence). CDR3 coding DNA: TGTGCCAGTAGTATAGACCCACTGGCCGACGACAGGAGCAATCAGCCCCAGCATTTT. Amino acid sequence: CASSIDPLADDRSNQPQHF.

V gene TRBV19 combines with J gene TRBJ2-3; 8 bases map to TRBD2. Losses at the gene ends were 1 base for V and 4 bases for J; bases not matched to a gene: 4. The germline gives CDR1 LNHDA, CDR2 SQIVND (reference sequence). The CDR3 extends over 15 amino acids. The CDR3 nucleotides are TGTGCCAGTAGTATAGTCGGGGGGGCCCCAGATACGCAGTATTTT. Its translation: CASSIVGGAPDTQYF.

The genes are TRBV24-1 and TRBJ2-7, with D possibly being TRBD1 (6 bases). Per germline, CDR1 KGHDR and CDR2 SFDVKD. V was trimmed by 9 bases and J by 1 base, leaving 9 bases between them. This CDR3 region has 12 residues. CDR3 in amino acids: CATSGHSYEQYF. The CDR3 bases are TGTGCCACCTCGGGACATTCCTACGAGCAGTACTTC.

This clone was seen only once. V usage is TRBV28 and J usage is TRBJ2-1; TRBD1 might be the D (6 bases). Trimming took off 11 bases at V and 0 bases at J, with 26 bases between the two ends. Germline CDR1 and CDR2: MDHEN and SYDVKM. The CDR3 contains 18 residues. The CDR3: CAPEIWTAPGGSYNEQFF. The DNA for the CDR3 is TGTGCCCCCGAGATCTGGACAGCCCCTGGGGGCTCCTACAATGAGCAGTTCTTC. The full variable domain, rest sourced from reference TRBV28 and TRBJ2-1, is DVKVTQSSRYLVKRTGEKVFLECVQDMDHENMFWYRQDPGLGLRLIYFSYDVKMKEKGDIPEGYSVSREKKERFSLILESASTNQTSMYLCAPEIWTAPGGSYNEQFFGPGTRLTVL.

This clone was seen only once. The J gene is TRBJ1-2, the V gene TRBV6-5; D gene ambiguous. Germline values: CDR1 MNHEY, CDR2 SVGAGI. The ends were cut back, 3 bases at V and 4 bases at J, with 18 bases in the middle. The CDR3 is 16 residues long. The CDR3 region is CASSYRRHLGGYGYTF. The CDR3 nucleotides read TGTGCCAGCAGTTATCGCAGGCACCTCGGTGGCTATGGCTACACCTTC.

The J gene is TRBJ2-7, the V gene TRBV5-5; TRBD1 matches 7 bases. CDR1 is SGHKS and CDR2 is YYEKEE in the germline V gene (reference sequence). The CDR3 sequence is 15 residues long. The J segment lost 0 bases and the V segment lost 4 bases, leaving 7 bases of the junction unmatched. The CDR3 region has the DNA TGTGCCAGCAGCCCAGGGACAGCCTTCTCCTACGAGCAGTACTTC. As protein: CASSPGTAFSYEQYF.

The chain has TRBV9 and TRBJ1-4, with 9 bases lining up with TRBD1. The CDR3 extends over 15 amino acids. J was trimmed by 8 bases and V by 1 base; bases with no gene match: 6. Germline V CDR1 and CDR2: SGDLS, YYNGEE. CDR3 nucleotides: TGTGCCAGCAGCGTAAGGGGGACAGGGAGAGAAAAACTGTTTTTT. Its translation: CASSVRGTGREKLFF.

The chain recombines TRBV5-8 with TRBJ1-2; D gene ambiguous. The CDR3 extends over 12 amino acids. Trimming removed 1 base at V and 11 bases at J, with 12 bases between. Germline loops: CDR1 SGHTS, CDR2 YDEGEE. In DNA, the CDR3 is TGTGCCAGCAGCTTGAGTCGGGTCACTTACACCTTC. Amino acid sequence: CASSLSRVTYTF.

The rearrangement links TRBV5-6 to TRBJ2-1, with TRBD1 matching 10 bases. Germline assignment: CDR1 SGHDT and CDR2 YYEEEE. V dropped 3 bases and J dropped 6; count of bases not matched to a gene: 3. This CDR3 has 14 amino acids. CDR3 sequence: CASSYRDRGNEQFF. In nucleotides, the CDR3 is TGTGCCAGCAGCTACCGGGACAGGGGCAATGAGCAGTTCTTC.

The genes are TRBV9 and TRBJ2-1; 9 nucleotides agree with TRBD2. CDR3 length: 16 amino acids. Germline V CDR1 and CDR2: SGDLS, YYNGEE. V lost 6 bases and J lost 7; bases outside the gene matches: 14. The CDR3 coding sequence is TGTGCCAGCACCACCCCCGGCGGGGGGGCTGGGAATGAGCAGTTCTTC. The encoded protein is CASTTPGGGAGNEQFF.

This sequence joins TRBV5-4 and TRBJ2-1; D is ambiguous. Germline CDR1 SGHNT, CDR2 YYREEE (reference sequence). The CDR3 is 15 amino acids. V was cut by 5 bases and J by 6 bases, with 18 bases left in between. CDR3 nucleotide sequence: TGTGCCAGCAGTTCAGAGGCACACTACCCCAATGAGCAGTTCTTC. This codes for CASSSEAHYPNEQFF.

The chain recombines TRBV4-2 with TRBJ2-1, with D perhaps matching TRBD1 (5 bases). The CDR3 is 15 amino acids. V lost 1 base to trimming and J lost 9 bases, with 16 bases between them. The germline CDR1 and CDR2 sequences are LGHNA and YNFKEQ. The CDR3 loop is CASSQGSQGFSEQFF. Written as DNA, the CDR3 is TGTGCCAGCAGCCAAGGGTCGCAGGGATTCAGTGAGCAGTTCTTC.

The gene calls are TRBV19 and TRBJ1-2; 9 bases map to TRBD1. Trimming removed 4 bases from V and 6 bases from J; junction bases left unmatched: 9. Germline lookup yields CDR1 LNHDA and CDR2 SQIVND (reference sequence). The CDR3 contains 15 residues. The CDR3 sequence is CASSKTGGAVHGYTF. CDR3 bases: TGTGCCAGTAGTAAAACAGGGGGCGCGGTCCATGGCTACACCTTC.

The rearrangement joins TRBV20-1 to TRBJ2-1; D possibly corresponds to TRBD1 (5 bases). This CDR3 spans 16 amino acids. Trimming took off 3 bases at V and 0 bases at J, with 15 bases between the two ends. Germline CDR1 reads DFQATT; CDR2 reads SNEGSKA (reference sequence). CDR3 DNA sequence: TGCAGTGCTAGTCCACTTGACAGCAGCTCCTACAATGAGCAGTTCTTC. Encoded protein: CSASPLDSSSYNEQFF.

V usage is TRBV30 and J usage is TRBJ2-3; D remains unclear. CDR1 is GTSNPN and CDR2 is SVGIG in the germline V gene (reference sequence). This CDR3 is 14 amino acids long. The V end lost 5 bases, the J end lost 0 bases, and 12 bases lay between the germline ends. The CDR3 region has the DNA TGTGCCTGGTCTAGGCGGCGAAGCACAGATACGCAGTATTTT. Its protein product is CAWSRRRSTDTQYF.

The J gene is TRBJ2-2, the V gene TRBV7-3; no firm D call. The germline V gene has CDR1 SGHTA and CDR2 FQGTGA. The CDR3 runs to 16 residues. V was trimmed by 1 base and J by 0 bases, leaving 9 bases between them. CDR3 nucleotide sequence: TGTGCCAGCAGCTTAAGGGTGACACCGAACACCGGGGAGCTGTTTTTT. This gives the protein CASSLRVTPNTGELFF.

The CDR3 coding sequence is TGTGCCAGCAGCTTCCTAGCGGGCACAGATACGCAGTATTTT. Protein product: CASSFLAGTDTQYF. The chain is built from TRBV7-8 and TRBJ2-3; 7 nucleotides match TRBD2. The germline CDR1 and CDR2 sequences are SGHVS and FQNEAQ. This CDR3 is 14 amino acids long. After removal of 3 bases from V and 1 base from J, the junction contained 1 base not matched to a gene.

This chain joins TRBV7-8 and TRBJ1-1; D gene uncertain. V was trimmed by 1 base and J by 3 bases, leaving 9 bases between them. Germline V gene sequence: CDR1 SGHVS, CDR2 FQNEAQ. CDR3 length equals 14 residues. The CDR3 reads CASSLVLADTEAFF. CDR3 DNA sequence: TGTGCCAGCAGCTTAGTGTTGGCGGACACTGAAGCTTTCTTT.

This clone has only a few counts. The rearrangement links TRBV7-9 to TRBJ1-2, with D unclear. Trimming pared 1 base from V and 8 bases from J, leaving 11 bases between. Germline V gene data show CDR1 as SEHNR and CDR2 as FQNEAQ (reference sequence). The CDR3 is 13 residues long. The CDR3 DNA is TGTGCCAGCAGCTTAGAGGGAGGCGGCGGCTACACCTTC. Its translation: CASSLEGGGGYTF.

V is TRBV7-6 and J is TRBJ2-1, with TRBD2 identical over 8 bases. Trimming removed 1 base from V and 7 bases from J; junction bases left unmatched: 9. The length of the CDR3 is 16 residues. Germline V gives CDR1 SGHVS, CDR2 FNYEAQ. CDR3 loop: CASSLEGSGKWNEQFF. CDR3 in DNA: TGTGCCAGCAGCTTAGAGGGTAGCGGGAAGTGGAATGAGCAGTTCTTC. Based on the CDR3 plus reference TRBV7-6 and TRBJ2-1, the full variable domain is GAGVSQSPRYKVTKRGQDVALRCDPISGHVSLYWYRQALGQGPEFLTYFNYEAQQDKSGLPNDRFSAERPEGSISTLTIQRTEQRDSAMYRCASSLEGSGKWNEQFFGPGTRLTVL.